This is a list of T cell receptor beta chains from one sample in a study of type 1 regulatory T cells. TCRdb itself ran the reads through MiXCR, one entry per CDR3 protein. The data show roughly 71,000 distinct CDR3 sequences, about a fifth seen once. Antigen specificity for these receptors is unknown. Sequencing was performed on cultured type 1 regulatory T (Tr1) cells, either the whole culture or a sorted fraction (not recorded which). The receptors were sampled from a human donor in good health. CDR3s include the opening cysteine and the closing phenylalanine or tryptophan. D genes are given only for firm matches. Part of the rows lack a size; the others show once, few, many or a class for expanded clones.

CDR3 DNA: TGCGCCAGCAGCGGGCCCTCTCAGGACGAGCAGTACTTC; CDR3 protein: CASSGPSQDEQYF; CDR3 length: 13; J gene: TRBJ2-7; clone size: many; V gene: TRBV5-1; D gene: NA
CDR3 DNA: TGCGCCAGCAGCATACAGGGAGACACCGGGGAGCTGTTTTTT; CDR3 protein: CASSIQGDTGELFF; CDR3 length: 14; J gene: TRBJ2-2; clone size: NA; V gene: TRBV5-1; D gene: NA
CDR3 DNA: TGTGCCATCAGTGAGTCGATACTAGCGGGAGATACGCAGTATTTT; CDR3 protein: CAISESILAGDTQYF; CDR3 length: 15; J gene: TRBJ2-3; clone size: NA; V gene: TRBV10-3; D gene: TRBD2
CDR3 DNA: TGTGCCAGCTCACCCCGATTAAAACGGGACGGAGCCTACGAGCAGTACTTC; CDR3 protein: CASSPRLKRDGAYEQYF; CDR3 length: 17; J gene: TRBJ2-7; clone size: few; V gene: TRBV18; D gene: NA
CDR3 DNA: TGTGCCAGCAGCCGCCTGAATGGTCCCGGGGAGCTGTTTTTT; CDR3 protein: CASSRLNGPGELFF; CDR3 length: 14; J gene: TRBJ2-2; clone size: few; V gene: TRBV11-2; D gene: NA
CDR3 DNA: TGTGCCAGCAGCTTACAGCAACAGGGGAGCGGGGAGCTGTTTTTT; CDR3 protein: CASSLQQQGSGELFF; CDR3 length: 15; J gene: TRBJ2-2; clone size: NA; V gene: TRBV7-2; D gene: TRBD1
CDR3 DNA: TGTGCCAGCATCAGAGCGGGAGCGCCCGGGGAGCTGTTTTTT; CDR3 protein: CASIRAGAPGELFF; CDR3 length: 14; J gene: TRBJ2-2; clone size: few; V gene: TRBV6-2/TRBV6-3; D gene: TRBD2
CDR3 DNA: TGTGCCAGCAGTTCAGCTCGGACAGGGGTTAGCACTGAAGCTTTCTTT; CDR3 protein: CASSSARTGVSTEAFF; CDR3 length: 16; J gene: TRBJ1-1; clone size: few; V gene: TRBV27; D gene: TRBD1
CDR3 DNA: TGCGCCAGCAGCTTTCGACAGGGTACCTACGAGCAGTACTTC; CDR3 protein: CASSFRQGTYEQYF; CDR3 length: 14; J gene: TRBJ2-7; clone size: once; V gene: TRBV5-1; D gene: TRBD1
CDR3 DNA: TGTGCCAGCTCACCATCTCCCCTAGCGACCTACGAGCAGTACTTC; CDR3 protein: CASSPSPLATYEQYF; CDR3 length: 15; J gene: TRBJ2-7; clone size: few; V gene: TRBV18; D gene: NA
CDR3 DNA: TGTGCCAGCAGCTTCGGGGCCCAGTACTTC; CDR3 protein: CASSFGAQYF; CDR3 length: 10; J gene: TRBJ2-5; clone size: NA; V gene: TRBV7-3; D gene: NA
CDR3 DNA: TGTGCCTGGAGTGAAGGCTCTGAAGCTTTCTTT; CDR3 protein: CAWSEGSEAFF; CDR3 length: 11; J gene: TRBJ1-1; clone size: many; V gene: TRBV30; D gene: NA
CDR3 DNA: TGTGCCAGCAGTTTAGGCATTGGGAACGGGGAGCTGTTTTTT; CDR3 protein: CASSLGIGNGELFF; CDR3 length: 14; J gene: TRBJ2-2; clone size: few; V gene: TRBV12-3/TRBV12-4; D gene: NA
CDR3 DNA: TGCGCCAGCAGCTTGAGTGGGGATGGTCAGCCCCAGCATTTT; CDR3 protein: CASSLSGDGQPQHF; CDR3 length: 14; J gene: TRBJ1-5; clone size: NA; V gene: TRBV5-1; D gene: NA
CDR3 DNA: TGTGCCAGCAGTTTAGTGGCAGGGGAAGAAAAACTGTTTTTT; CDR3 protein: CASSLVAGEEKLFF; CDR3 length: 14; J gene: TRBJ1-4; clone size: few; V gene: TRBV12-3/TRBV12-4; D gene: NA
CDR3 DNA: TGTGCCAGCAGACGAACAGGGGTCCACGAGCAGTACTTC; CDR3 protein: CASRRTGVHEQYF; CDR3 length: 13; J gene: TRBJ2-7; clone size: NA; V gene: TRBV6-5; D gene: TRBD1
CDR3 DNA: TGTGCCAGCAGCGCCCGGGGGCGTAGCGGCCCAGATACGCAGTATTTT; CDR3 protein: CASSARGRSGPDTQYF; CDR3 length: 16; J gene: TRBJ2-3; clone size: NA; V gene: TRBV6-5; D gene: NA
CDR3 DNA: TGTGCCAGCAGTCCGAACACAGGATCAGCTAACTATGGCTACACCTTC; CDR3 protein: CASSPNTGSANYGYTF; CDR3 length: 16; J gene: TRBJ1-2; clone size: few; V gene: TRBV12-3/TRBV12-4; D gene: NA
CDR3 DNA: TGTGCCAGCAGCCGCAGGGACAGTTCCTACGAGCAGTACTTC; CDR3 protein: CASSRRDSSYEQYF; CDR3 length: 14; J gene: TRBJ2-7; clone size: NA; V gene: TRBV7-9; D gene: TRBD1
CDR3 DNA: TGTGCCAGCAGTCCCCCCTACCGGGGCGCTGGGGAGGAGACCCAGTACTTC; CDR3 protein: CASSPPYRGAGEETQYF; CDR3 length: 17; J gene: TRBJ2-5; clone size: NA; V gene: TRBV6-2/TRBV6-3; D gene: NA
CDR3 DNA: TGCGCCAGCAGCTTGGAAGGCTACAACAATGAGCAGTTCTTC; CDR3 protein: CASSLEGYNNEQFF; CDR3 length: 14; J gene: TRBJ2-1; clone size: NA; V gene: TRBV5-1; D gene: NA
CDR3 DNA: TGCAGTGATAGCTCCGTGAACGAGCAGTACTTC; CDR3 protein: CSDSSVNEQYF; CDR3 length: 11; J gene: TRBJ2-7; clone size: NA; V gene: TRBV20-1; D gene: NA
CDR3 DNA: TGCAGTGCTAGAGTAGTTGAGCAGTTCTTC; CDR3 protein: CSARVVEQFF; CDR3 length: 10; J gene: TRBJ2-1; clone size: NA; V gene: TRBV20-1; D gene: NA
CDR3 DNA: TGTGCCAGCAGTAACCGAGGGGGGCTAGACCAAGAGACCCAGTACTTC; CDR3 protein: CASSNRGGLDQETQYF; CDR3 length: 16; J gene: TRBJ2-5; clone size: NA; V gene: TRBV6-1; D gene: NA
CDR3 DNA: TGTGCCAGCAGCCCCGGGAGTTGGGAGCTGTTTTTT; CDR3 protein: CASSPGSWELFF; CDR3 length: 12; J gene: TRBJ2-2; clone size: once; V gene: TRBV6-5; D gene: NA
CDR3 DNA: TGTGCCAGCAGCTGGACTTCTAGCGGGAGGCCTTCCTTC; CDR3 protein: CASSWTSSGRPSF; CDR3 length: 13; J gene: TRBJ2-5; clone size: NA; V gene: TRBV11-1; D gene: TRBD2
CDR3 DNA: TGTGCCACCAGTTCCGGACAGAACACTGAAGCTTTCTTT; CDR3 protein: CATSSGQNTEAFF; CDR3 length: 13; J gene: TRBJ1-1; clone size: few; V gene: TRBV24-1; D gene: NA
CDR3 DNA: TGTGCCACCAGCAGAGATTACGGTGGGAGAGATACGCAGTATTTT; CDR3 protein: CATSRDYGGRDTQYF; CDR3 length: 15; J gene: TRBJ2-3; clone size: few; V gene: TRBV15; D gene: NA
CDR3 DNA: TGCGCCAGCAGCCCCGACGGAACCTATGGCTACACCTTC; CDR3 protein: CASSPDGTYGYTF; CDR3 length: 13; J gene: TRBJ1-2; clone size: NA; V gene: TRBV5-1; D gene: NA
CDR3 DNA: TGCGCCAGCAGCTTAGGGACAGGGGCCCACAATCAGCCCCAGCATTTT; CDR3 protein: CASSLGTGAHNQPQHF; CDR3 length: 16; J gene: TRBJ1-5; clone size: few; V gene: TRBV5-1; D gene: TRBD1
CDR3 DNA: TGCGCCAGCAGCTTGGAAGGCGGGGGACCAGAGACCCAGTACTTC; CDR3 protein: CASSLEGGGPETQYF; CDR3 length: 15; J gene: TRBJ2-5; clone size: few; V gene: TRBV5-1; D gene: TRBD2
CDR3 DNA: TGTGCCACCAACCCACGGCGGGGCAATGAAAAACTGTTTTTT; CDR3 protein: CATNPRRGNEKLFF; CDR3 length: 14; J gene: TRBJ1-4; clone size: many; V gene: TRBV15; D gene: NA